Shown below are 8 T cell receptor beta chains from a single sample sequenced in a study of neoadjuvant anti-PD-1 for oral cavity cancer (dated by TCRdb to the early 2020s). Libraries came from the immunoSEQ multiplex PCR assay. Drawn from immuneACCESS, this table holds only the in-frame rearrangements with V and J called that TCRdb kept. Clones are partly lost; checked studies trace under half to an unresolved V gene and leave the rest unexplained. Within this sample are just over 65,000 clones, with 70% to 90% of them counted one time only. The ten largest clones take up roughly 3.4% of the sample. The sample's time point label is to be understood as: after neoadjuvant nivolumab, at surgical resection. The specimen was PBMCs, collected after nivolumab (anti-PD-1) treatment. These receptor sequences come from a person aged 40 to 85 with oral cavity squamous cell carcinoma.

This sequence joins TRBV4-1 and TRBJ1-5, with a possible D match to TRBD1 (6 bases). Looked up from germline, CDR1 is MGHRA and CDR2 is YSYEKL. The V gene lost 3 bases and the J gene lost 7 bases, with 25 bases spanning the gap. CDR3 length: 18 amino acids. The CDR3 here is CASSHIQTPSGERQPQHF. DNA for the CDR3: TGCGCCAGCAGCCACATTCAAACACCTTCAGGGGAGAGACAGCCCCAGCATTTT.

This chain links TRBV6-5 with TRBJ1-4, with 7 nucleotides matching TRBD1. The length of the CDR3 is 14 residues. The germline V gene encodes CDR1 MNHEY and CDR2 SVGAGI. V lost 5 bases to trimming and J lost 7 bases; unmatched junction nucleotides: 7. The CDR3 DNA reads as TGTGCCAGCAGTCCCGGGACAGTAGGTGAAAAACTGTTTTTT. Translation: CASSPGTVGEKLFF.

The chain has TRBV29-1 and TRBJ1-1; 9 bases are a match to TRBD1. CDR1 is SQVTM and CDR2 is ANQGSEA in the germline V gene. The ends lost 4 bases at V and 4 bases at J; junction bases unmatched: 7. The CDR3 spans 14 residues. The CDR3 DNA is TGCAGCGTTGTACAGGACAGGGGCGGCACTGAAGCTTTCTTT. It codes for CSVVQDRGGTEAFF.

The V and J genes are TRBV11-2 and TRBJ1-2; unclear D gene. The germline gives CDR1 SGHAT, CDR2 FQNNGV. CDR3 length: 14 amino acids. Trimming shortened V by 4 bases and J by 4 bases, and 13 bases separated the two germline ends. The DNA of the CDR3 is TGTGCCAGCAGCTCACTGGCGGGCCTCTATGGCTACACCTTC. Its protein product is CASSSLAGLYGYTF.

The chain uses TRBV6-1 and TRBJ1-1, with D possibly TRBD1 on 5 matching bases. V was cut by 6 bases and J by 6 bases, with 11 bases left in between. The germline CDR1 and CDR2 sequences are MNHNS and SASEGT. This CDR3 is 12 amino acids long. The CDR3 region has the DNA TGTGCCAGCAGGGCCGACAGCCCTGAAGCTTTCTTT. Residues: CASRADSPEAFF.

This clone has only a few counts. The J gene is TRBJ2-1, the V gene TRBV11-2; D might be TRBD2 (6 bases). CDR3 length: 15 amino acids. The V gene's germline CDR1 is SGHAT and CDR2 FQNNGV. The V and J ends lost 0 bases and 6 bases respectively, with 12 bases between them. The CDR3 DNA reads as TGTGCCAGCAGCTTAGAGGCCGGGGACTTCAATGAGCAGTTCTTC. Translation gives CASSLEAGDFNEQFF.

In this sample, this clone turned up a few times. The genes are TRBV2 and TRBJ1-3, with D uncertain. Germline V gene sequence: CDR1 SNHLY, CDR2 FYNNEI. V lost 2 bases to trimming and J lost 4 bases, with 12 bases between them. The CDR3 is made up of 15 amino acids. As DNA, the CDR3 is TGTGCCAGCAGTGAATCTACCGGATTCGGAAACACCATATATTTT. It codes for CASSESTGFGNTIYF.

V and J are TRBV4-1 and TRBJ1-2; 12 bases are a match to TRBD1. The length of the CDR3 is 19 residues. CDR1 and CDR2 from the germline V gene are MGHRA and YSYEKL. V gave up 3 bases and J gave up 2 bases; unmatched junction bases: 13. CDR3 amino acids: CASSHSNRDRGRKNYGYTF. The DNA of the CDR3 is TGCGCCAGCAGCCATTCGAACAGGGACAGGGGGCGAAAGAACTATGGCTACACCTTC.